The 3 T cell receptor beta chains in this list originate from one sample, sequenced in a study of Graves' ophthalmopathy and Graves' hyperthyroidism. RNA transcripts provided the template for amplifying TCR beta CDR3 regions. Amplification began with first-round RT-PCR using HTBI primers, then second-round multiplex PCR was performed. TCRdb re-derived calls from the multiplex PCR reads in MiXCR, one entry per CDR3 protein. There are around 660,000 distinct CDR3 sequences in the sample; about two fifths occur only once, and 3.3% lies in the top ten. Sequencing was performed on peripheral blood. The source is an adult man with Graves' ophthalmopathy.

This clonotype was observed many times. The chain is built from TRBV6-5 and TRBJ1-2, with D possibly matching TRBD1 (5 bases). Looked up from germline, CDR1 is MNHEY and CDR2 is SVGAGI. The CDR3 covers 14 residues. V was clipped by 2 bases and J by 5 bases, with 12 bases between them. Here the CDR3 DNA reads TGTGCCAGCAGTTACCTAACGACAGATTATGGCTACACCTTC. This encodes CASSYLTTDYGYTF.

Note on this clonotype: At one of its ends the junction is not consistent with the germline gene, which may arise from a read error. The rearrangement links TRBV10-3 to TRBJ1-1, with 7 bases identical to TRBD1. Germline CDR1 ENHRY, CDR2 SYGVKD. This CDR3 spans 13 amino acids. The DNA of the CDR3 is TGTGCCAGCAGCCCGGGACAGTCAACTGAAGCTCTCTTT. This gives the protein CASSPGQSTEALF.

The J gene is TRBJ1-3, the V gene TRBV7-9, with D possibly TRBD1 on 6 matching bases. V gave up 5 bases and J gave up 4 bases, with 9 bases separating them. Per germline, CDR1 SEHNR and CDR2 FQNEAQ (reference sequence). CDR3 length: 13 residues. CDR3 bases: TGTGCCAGCAGCCAGCAGGGGGGAAACACCATATATTTT. Its protein product is CASSQQGGNTIYF.